There are many counts of the clone carrying this T cell receptor beta chain. The antigen remains unidentified. The sample is drawn from a study of cytomegalovirus exposure and HLA in healthy donors. PCR amplification relied on 60 Vbeta primers (plus 13 Jbeta primers). The protocol was immunoSEQ multiplex PCR, while the TCRdb copy is restricted to in-frame clones and leaves out a portion. The sample includes nearly 95,000 clones, around 8% of them seen just once. CDR3 size: 15 residues. Germline CDR1 and CDR2: SGDLS and YYNGEE. V dropped 3 bases and J dropped 0; count of bases not matched to a gene: 3. Study-level findings and limits: In a later analysis, donors in an Asian-associated ancestry cluster reportedly had fewer N-insertions in productive TCRs than the cohort mean. Earlier analysis looked at TCR beta V segments, and most were productive about 87% or about 30% of the time.

This receptor was taken from a middle-aged man in good health and CMV-seronegative. The sequencing sample was made of PBMCs. The chain is built from TRBV9 and TRBJ2-7, with TRBD1 identical over 10 bases. Here the CDR3 reads CASSGGQGSSYEQYF. The CDR3 nucleotides are TGTGCCAGCAGCGGGGGACAGGGGAGCTCCTACGAGCAGTACTTC.